The 27 T cell receptor beta chains given below trace back to one sample, sequenced in a study of blood T cells in healthy people across ages. Together with a sample-barcoded 5' primer, a J-beta primer mix was included in a second PCR lasting about 6 to 11 cycles. MiXCR, run by TCRdb on the 5' RACE reads, gives a single entry per CDR3 protein. The data contain about 680,000 distinct CDR3 sequences, about 52% of them seen just once; the ten biggest clones take up roughly 31%. The sample consisted of blood. These TCRs come from a woman aged 60-75 years in good health.

The rearrangement links TRBV6-5 to TRBJ1-2, with a weak D call TRBD1 (5 bases). The CDR3 length is 14 residues. The germline CDR1 and CDR2 sequences are MNHEY and SVGAGI. The V end was cut by 2 bases, the J end by 4 bases, with 11 bases between. In DNA form, the CDR3 reads TGTGCCAGCAGTTACGGTGGGGACCTCTATGGCTACACCTTC. This translates into CASSYGGDLYGYTF.

The rearrangement joins TRBV20-1 to TRBJ2-2; 8 nucleotides match TRBD2. Germline CDR1 and CDR2: DFQATT and SNEGSKA (reference sequence). This CDR3 is 15 amino acids long. Trimming removed 3 bases from V and 6 bases from J; junction bases left unmatched: 9. The CDR3 loop is CSARSPREEAGELFF. CDR3 DNA sequence: TGCAGTGCTAGGTCTCCGCGGGAGGAAGCCGGGGAGCTGTTTTTT.

The CDR3 sequence is CASSLYPIAGQETQYF. CDR3 coding DNA: TGTGCCAGCAGCTTATACCCCATAGCGGGCCAAGAGACCCAGTACTTC. The rearrangement links TRBV7-3 to TRBJ2-5; 7 bases line up with TRBD2. CDR3 length equals 16 residues. In germline, CDR1 is SGHTA, CDR2 FQGTGA. V gave up 2 bases and J gave up 1 base; unmatched junction bases: 7. The full variable domain, with the rest looked up from reference TRBV7-3 and TRBJ2-5, is GAGVSQTPSNKVTEKGKYVELRCDPISGHTALYWYRQSLGQGPEFLIYFQGTGAADDSGLPNDRFFAVRPEGSVSTLKIQRTERGDSAVYLCASSLYPIAGQETQYFGPGTRLLVL.

This chain uses TRBV10-3 with TRBJ1-6; TRBD1 agrees at 7 bases. V shed 2 bases, J shed 14 bases, and the junction held 6 bases outside the gene matches. Germline values: CDR1 ENHRY, CDR2 SYGVKD. The CDR3 loop spans 13 amino acids. CDR3 residues: CAISERQGESLHF. CDR3 in DNA: TGTGCCATCAGTGAGAGACAGGGCGAATCCCTCCACTTT.

This clonotype was counted once. This chain joins TRBV6-2 or TRBV6-3 and TRBJ2-5, with D hard to call. Germline CDR1 is MNHEY and CDR2 is SVGEGT. CDR3 length: 11 amino acids. V lost 0 bases, J lost 7 bases, and 3 bases lay in between. CDR3 bases: TGTGCCAGCAGTTACTCGGGGACCCAGTACTTC. Translating it yields CASSYSGTQYF.

The V and J genes are TRBV27 and TRBJ1-4, with D possibly matching TRBD1 (6 bases). This CDR3 is built from 15 residues. Trimming removed 4 bases at V and 7 bases at J, with 16 bases between. The germline gives CDR1 MNHEY, CDR2 SMNVEV (reference sequence). The CDR3: CASSSTQQGIEKLFF. In DNA form, the CDR3 reads TGTGCCAGCAGTTCCACCCAACAGGGAATTGAAAAACTGTTTTTT.

The CDR3 sequence is CASSQDGQGVYYGYTF. The CDR3 DNA follows: TGCGCCAGCAGCCAAGATGGACAGGGAGTTTACTATGGCTACACCTTC. The rearrangement links TRBV4-3 to TRBJ1-2; 8 bases agree with TRBD1. CDR3 length: 16 residues. With 0 bases clipped from V and 3 bases from J, the junction kept 6 bases outside the gene matches. Germline V CDR1 and CDR2: LGHNA, YSLEER.

The chain is built from TRBV28 and TRBJ2-5; no definite D call. The CDR3 covers 11 residues. Trimming removed 6 bases at V and 2 bases at J, with 4 bases between. CDR1 and CDR2 from the germline V gene are MDHEN and SYDVKM. CDR3 bases: TGTGCCAGCAGGAGGCAAGAGACCCAGTACTTC. This codes for CASRRQETQYF.

The rearrangement joins TRBV7-2 to TRBJ2-3; perhaps TRBD2 as D (5 bases). There are 14 residues in the CDR3. Trimming took 1 base from V and 4 from J, leaving 9 bases between them. The germline V gene encodes CDR1 SGHTA and CDR2 FQGNSA. As DNA, the CDR3 is TGTGCCAGCAGCTTAGGTGAGGGTCCAGATACGCAGTATTTT. Its protein product is CASSLGEGPDTQYF. The full variable domain, completed using reference TRBV7-2 and TRBJ2-3, is GAGVSQSPSNKVTEKGKDVELRCDPISGHTALYWYRQSLGQGLEFLIYFQGNSAPDKSGLPSDRFSAERTGGSVSTLTIQRTQQEDSAVYLCASSLGEGPDTQYFGPGTRLTVL.

Only a few counts were recorded for this clonotype. The gene calls are TRBV20-1 and TRBJ2-5; 8 bases fit TRBD1. V dropped 6 bases and J dropped 1; count of bases not matched to a gene: 4. CDR1 is DFQATT, CDR2 SNEGSKA, per germline (reference sequence). The length of the CDR3 is 13 residues. CDR3 nucleotide sequence: TGCAGTGCGTTAGGACAGGGCCAAGAGACCCAGTACTTC. Encoded protein: CSALGQGQETQYF.

This chain connects TRBV7-2 to TRBJ2-3, with D hard to call. This CDR3 has 16 residues. Germline loops: CDR1 SGHTA, CDR2 FQGNSA. Trimming cost V 3 bases and J 0 bases, with 13 bases left between them. CDR3 in DNA: TGTGCCAGCAGCTTCGGTGGGCTTACGAGCACAGATACGCAGTATTTT. Translating gives CASSFGGLTSTDTQYF.

This clonotype was seen more than once but under ten times. The V gene is TRBV15, the J gene TRBJ2-3; possible D gene TRBD1, 6 bases. This CDR3 comprises 15 residues. V lost 3 bases and J 1 base, leaving 11 bases between the germline ends. The germline CDR1 and CDR2 sequences are LNHNV and YYDKDF (reference sequence). The CDR3 sequence is CATSSQGKGTDTQYF. CDR3 DNA: TGTGCCACCAGCAGTCAGGGGAAGGGCACAGATACGCAGTATTTT.

This sequence joins TRBV6-4 and TRBJ2-1, with TRBD2 matching over 7 bases. The CDR3 totals 14 residues. Germline lookup yields CDR1 MRHNA and CDR2 SNTAGT. The junction had 5 bases not matched to a gene; V was cut back by 4 bases and J by 5 bases. CDR3 protein: CASSAQSGNNEQFF. DNA for the CDR3: TGTGCCAGCAGTGCCCAAAGCGGGAACAATGAGCAGTTCTTC.

The CDR3, as DNA: TGTGCCAGCAGCGCCCAGGGGAGCGAGACCCAGTACTTC. Translating it yields CASSAQGSETQYF. The chain links TRBV7-2 to TRBJ2-5; D may be TRBD1 (6 bases). V dropped 5 bases and J dropped 5 bases, with 12 bases sitting between them. The CDR3 sequence is 13 residues long. The germline V gene has CDR1 SGHTA and CDR2 FQGNSA.

The rearrangement links TRBV7-8 to TRBJ2-7; perhaps TRBD1 as D (6 bases). This CDR3 comprises 14 residues. With 5 bases removed from V and 3 bases from J, the gap between germline ends came to 14 bases. CDR1 SGHVS and CDR2 FQNEAQ come from the germline V gene. CDR3 DNA sequence: TGTGCCAGCAGCCCTACAGGGTTCGGCTACGAGCAGTACTTC. Its protein product is CASSPTGFGYEQYF.

Only one count was recorded for this clonotype. The gene calls are TRBV11-3 and TRBJ2-5, with 11 bases fitting TRBD2. Germline V gene data show CDR1 as SGHNT and CDR2 as YENEEA. V was pared by 6 bases and J by 0 bases, with 15 bases of the junction left unmatched. The length of the CDR3 is 19 residues. This CDR3 is CASRYRALAGGEYQETQYF. The CDR3 DNA reads TGTGCCAGCAGATATAGGGCTCTAGCGGGAGGAGAATACCAAGAGACCCAGTACTTC.

The chain combines TRBV28 with TRBJ1-2; D gene unclear. This CDR3 region has 17 residues. The germline V gene has CDR1 MDHEN and CDR2 SYDVKM. The V end was cut by 4 bases, the J end by 0 bases, with 18 bases between. The CDR3 reads CASSSERGIRPNYGYTF. The DNA of the CDR3 is TGTGCCAGCAGTTCCGAAAGAGGGATACGCCCTAACTATGGCTACACCTTC.

The chain employs TRBV11-3 and TRBJ2-1, with 9 bases matching TRBD2. V lost 2 bases, J lost 7 bases, and 12 bases stayed unmatched. The CDR3 loop spans 17 amino acids. Germline CDR1 reads SGHNT; CDR2 reads YENEEA. The CDR3 nucleotides read TGTGCCAGCAGCTTAAACGCAGTAGCGGGAGTTAGAAATGAGCAGTTCTTC. Translated: CASSLNAVAGVRNEQFF.

The chain has TRBV12-3 or TRBV12-4 and TRBJ2-1; 7 bases are shared with TRBD2. V dropped 6 bases and J dropped 8; count of bases not matched to a gene: 10. The CDR3 length is 14 residues. As DNA, the CDR3 is TGTGCCAGCAGCCGACTAGCAGGAAGGCATGAGCAGTTCTTC. Its protein product is CASSRLAGRHEQFF.

The chain uses TRBV29-1 and TRBJ2-1; 8 positions agree with TRBD1. Trimming cost V 6 bases and J 5 bases; bases outside gene matches: 3. Germline CDR1 reads SQVTM; CDR2 reads ANQGSEA. The CDR3 loop spans 12 amino acids. The CDR3 DNA reads TGCAGCGTCTCAGGGGGCCACAATGAGCAGTTCTTC. Its protein product is CSVSGGHNEQFF.

The CDR3 bases are TGTGCCAGCAGTCTCCGGGACAGACATGAAAAACTGTTTTTT. Translation: CASSLRDRHEKLFF. The chain is built from TRBV28 and TRBJ1-4; 7 nucleotides agree with TRBD1. CDR3 length equals 14 residues. Germline assignment: CDR1 MDHEN and CDR2 SYDVKM. V was clipped by 5 bases and J by 6 bases; unmatched bases: 6.

The rearrangement links TRBV5-1 to TRBJ2-3; no clear D. V was cut by 2 bases and J by 2 bases, with 9 bases left in between. The CDR3 loop spans 14 amino acids. Germline V gene sequence: CDR1 SGHRS, CDR2 YFSETQ. CDR3 DNA sequence: TGCGCCAGCAGCTTTCTCGACCTCACAGATACGCAGTATTTT. It is translated as CASSFLDLTDTQYF.

This chain joins TRBV29-1 and TRBJ2-2, with 7 bases that match TRBD1. Trimming cost V 8 bases and J 4 bases; bases outside gene matches: 4. This CDR3 region has 12 residues. Germline CDR1 reads SQVTM; CDR2 reads ANQGSEA. CDR3 nucleotides: TGCAGCATAAACAGGGGCACCGGGGAGCTGTTTTTT. Translated, it gives CSINRGTGELFF.

CDR3 protein: CASRTGSGETQYF. For the CDR3, the DNA is TGCGCCAGCAGGACGGGTTCTGGAGAGACCCAGTACTTC. V usage is TRBV5-1 and J usage is TRBJ2-5; D is ambiguous. V was pared by 5 bases and J by 4 bases, with 12 bases between. The germline gives CDR1 SGHRS, CDR2 YFSETQ. CDR3 length equals 13 residues. Full variable domain (rest looked up from reference TRBV5-1 and TRBJ2-5): KAGVTQTPRYLIKTRGQQVTLSCSPISGHRSVSWYQQTPGQGLQFLFEYFSETQRNKGNFPGRFSGRQFSNSRSEMNVSTLELGDSALYLCASRTGSGETQYFGPGTRLLVL.

This clonotype has a handful of counts. The chain links TRBV20-1 to TRBJ2-3; D is uncertain. CDR3 length: 15 residues. The germline V gene encodes CDR1 DFQATT and CDR2 SNEGSKA (reference sequence). Trimming removed 6 bases from V and 4 bases from J, with 20 bases in between. The CDR3, as DNA: TGCAGTGCCCCTTCCGTCACCCTGTGGCCAGATACGCAGTATTTT. As protein: CSAPSVTLWPDTQYF.

V and J are TRBV30 and TRBJ2-4, with 7 bases identical to TRBD2. The J call could be wrong; TRBJ2-5 is a better fit for the DNA end. This CDR3 has 13 amino acids. CDR1 is GTSNPN and CDR2 is SVGIG in the germline V gene (reference sequence). Here the CDR3 DNA reads TGTGCCTGGAGTGGAGGGGAGGGTGAGACCCAGTACTTC. Amino acids: CAWSGGEGETQYF.

This rearrangement joins TRBV20-1 to TRBJ2-5, with D possibly being TRBD1 (6 bases). Per germline, CDR1 DFQATT and CDR2 SNEGSKA (reference sequence). This CDR3 spans 13 amino acids. Written as DNA, the CDR3 is TGCAGCCCGGTTTTACAGGGACGAGAGACCCAGTACTTC. This encodes CSPVLQGRETQYF.